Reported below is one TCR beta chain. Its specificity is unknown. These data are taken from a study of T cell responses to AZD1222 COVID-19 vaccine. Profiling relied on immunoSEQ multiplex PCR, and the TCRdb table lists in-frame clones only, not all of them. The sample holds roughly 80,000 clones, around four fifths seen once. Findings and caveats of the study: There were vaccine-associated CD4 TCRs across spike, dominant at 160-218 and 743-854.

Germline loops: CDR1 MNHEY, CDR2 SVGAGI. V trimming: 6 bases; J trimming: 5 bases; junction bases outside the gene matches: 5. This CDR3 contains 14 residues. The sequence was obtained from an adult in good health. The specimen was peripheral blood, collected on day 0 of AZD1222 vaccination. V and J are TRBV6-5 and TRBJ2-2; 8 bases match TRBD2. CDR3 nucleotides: TGTGCCAGCAGCCCGAGCGGGGGAACCGGGGAGCTGTTTTTT. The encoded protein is CASSPSGGTGELFF.